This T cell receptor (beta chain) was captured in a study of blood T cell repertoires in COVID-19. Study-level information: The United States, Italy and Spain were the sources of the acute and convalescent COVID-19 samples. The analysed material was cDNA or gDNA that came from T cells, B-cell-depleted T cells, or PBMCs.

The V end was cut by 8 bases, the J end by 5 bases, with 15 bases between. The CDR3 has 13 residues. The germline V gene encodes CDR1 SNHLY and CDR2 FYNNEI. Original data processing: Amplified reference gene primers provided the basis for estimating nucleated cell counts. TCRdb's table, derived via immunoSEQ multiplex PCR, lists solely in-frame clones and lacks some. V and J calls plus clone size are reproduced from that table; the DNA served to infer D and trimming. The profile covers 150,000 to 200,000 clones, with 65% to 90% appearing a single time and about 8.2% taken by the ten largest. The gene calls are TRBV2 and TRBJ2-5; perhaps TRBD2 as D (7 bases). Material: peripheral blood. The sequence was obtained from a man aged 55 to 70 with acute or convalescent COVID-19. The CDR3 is CASGGRERETQYF. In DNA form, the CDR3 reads TGTGCCAGCGGGGGGCGGGAGCGCGAGACCCAGTACTTC.